Listed below are T cell receptor beta chains from one sample, sequenced in a study of blood T cell repertoires in COVID-19. The assay was immunoSEQ multiplex PCR, and TCRdb's table has in-frame clones only and misses some. The sample carries about 210,000 clones, 84% recorded once. The sample taken for sequencing was peripheral blood. The receptor source for this set is a woman aged 45-65 years with active or convalescent COVID-19. Both conserved end residues are trimmed from each CDR3.

>TRBV10-3
AISQGVSNQPQH
>TRBV5-4
ASSLGTHANSPLH
>TRBV24-1
ATSDPRRAAGLAGYNEQF
>TRBV30
AWSPLGRANTGELF
>TRBV29-1
SVLRDRGVNEQF
>TRBV19
ASSQVAGNNEQF
>TRBV7-9
ASIEVQKGETQY
>TRBV11-2
ASSRGLSYNEQF
>TRBV5-1
ASSPVGAAGGAGTDTQY
>TRBV9
ASSEGSGSYEQY
>TRBV20-1
SASTTGVSDGYT
>TRBV28
ASRGDSKAF
>TRBV11-3
ASSQSGSVTDTQY
>TRBV7-9
ASSLDRSSTDTQY
>TRBV11-2
ASSLASNVQLTGELF
>TRBV7-2
ASSLEAGHVSPLH
>TRBV6-5
ASTGDRNTEAF
>TRBV9
ASSVGGAGTPQETQY